Given below is one TCR beta chain in context. Its antigen is currently unknown. Unique molecular identifiers were incorporated during preparation of the TCRbeta library. Via MiXCR, TCRdb re-called the PCR reads, giving one row per CDR3 protein. Of 490,000 or so distinct CDR3 sequences in the sample, about 10% were seen once. This sample was taken from a study of T-cell reconstitution after alpha-beta-depleted transplantation in children. Notes on the study in general: Several hundred expanded graft clones reportedly supplied alpha-beta T cells about two months after transplant.

CDR1 is DFQATT, CDR2 SNEGSKA, per germline (reference sequence). CDR3 size: 17 residues. J was trimmed by 6 bases and V by 0 bases; bases with no gene match: 11. This material consisted of PBMCs, taken before TCRalphabeta/CD19-depleted stem cell transplant. The clonotype was recovered from a child aged 2 to 9 with inherited bone marrow failure, due to receive a stem cell transplant. This chain connects TRBV20-1 to TRBJ2-2, with 9 bases that match TRBD2. As DNA, the CDR3 is TGCAGTGCTAGAGATCCCTGGGCGGGGGGGGGTGCCGGGGAGCTGTTTTTT. Protein sequence: CSARDPWAGGGAGELFF.